This entry concerns a single T cell receptor (beta chain). Original processing notes: From reference gene primer amplification, estimates of nucleated cell counts were derived. Using immunoSEQ multiplex PCR, the repertoire was profiled, and TCRdb retains in-frame clones only, with some absent. From that table come the V and J calls and clone size; the DNA was used to work out D and trimming. The sample shows around 99,000 clones, 60% to 85% of them seen only once. V lost 0 bases, J lost 10 bases, and 20 bases lay in between. CDR1 is SGHNT and CDR2 is YYREEE in the germline V gene (reference sequence). CDR3 size: 16 residues. The sample originates from a study of blood T cell repertoires in COVID-19. Across the whole study: Donors in the United States, Italy and Spain gave samples during acute or convalescent COVID-19.

This receptor was obtained from a human donor in a cohort sampled during active or convalescent COVID-19. The rearrangement uses TRBV5-4 and TRBJ2-1; D possibly corresponds to TRBD2 (6 bases). Sample: peripheral blood. DNA of the CDR3: TGTGCCAGCAGCTTGGCGGCCCTAGCGAAACGACAGGAGCAGTTCTTC. Its translation is CASSLAALAKRQEQFF.